This T cell receptor (beta chain) was sequenced in a study of cytomegalovirus exposure and HLA in healthy donors. Study-wide points: An analysis was carried out later, and it reportedly showed fewer N-insertions in an Asian-associated ancestry cluster than the approximately 670-donor mean.

13 Jbeta primers and 60 Vbeta primers were used for the PCR. Measured with immunoSEQ multiplex PCR; TCRdb has only the in-frame clones, and not every one. The table lists about 150,000 clones, about 77% of them singletons. Concerning this clone: Its antigen remains unidentified.

The CDR3 runs 15 residues. Unmatched junction bases numbered 4, after V lost 2 bases and J lost 2 bases. The germline V gene has CDR1 SNHLY and CDR2 FYNNEI. The sample consisted of PBMCs. This TCR derives from a woman in her 40s in good health and CMV-seronegative. The chain employs TRBV2 and TRBJ1-2; 8 bases are shared with TRBD1. DNA of the CDR3: TGTGCCAGCAGTGAACAGGGGGCAACAAACTATGGCTACACCTTC. Translated: CASSEQGATNYGYTF.